The clone carrying this T cell receptor beta chain was counted a single time. No antigen is known for it. V shed 2 bases, J shed 7 bases, and the junction held 3 bases outside the gene matches. CDR3 length equals 14 residues. The data were obtained in a study of early stage breast cancer tumors. Study findings and constraints: Comparing each tissue with blood distinguished tumor from normal in most of the 16 patients. Enriched TCRB sequences shared across patients were mostly commonly generated sequences.

Using immunoSEQ multiplex PCR, the repertoire was profiled, and TCRdb retains in-frame clones only, with some absent. The sample lists around 28,000 clones, around 70% occurring once. The specimen was blood. The receptor comes from a person aged 45-60 years with breast cancer. This chain uses TRBV5-3 with TRBJ1-4; 9 bases fit TRBD1. TRBV5-3 is given ORF status, its function remaining uncertain. CDR3 nucleotides: TGTGCCAGAAGCTTCGGGACAGGGTGTGAAAAACTGTTTTTT. It codes for CARSFGTGCEKLFF.